The clone carrying this T cell receptor (beta chain) occurred many times. The data were obtained in a study of CD8 T cells in ankylosing spondylitis. Per germline, CDR1 SGHAT and CDR2 FQNNGV. Trimming cost V 0 bases and J 2 bases, with 8 bases left between them. The CDR3 is made up of 14 amino acids. Using its own MiXCR run on the 5' RACE reads, TCRdb lists one record per CDR3 protein. The sample holds some 130,000 distinct CDR3 sequences, about 7% seen once. The source of this sequence is a female donor with ankylosing spondylitis or in good health (not recorded which). The J gene is TRBJ2-7, the V gene TRBV11-2, with D possibly TRBD1 on 5 matching bases. The sample taken for sequencing was blood, either unsorted or a sorted T cell fraction (not recorded which). The CDR3 nucleotides read TGTGCCAGCAGCTTAGAAGGGGCCGCCTACGAGCAGTACTTC. It translates to CASSLEGAAYEQYF.